Below are 5 T cell receptor beta chains sequenced from a single sample in a study of shared clonotypes between healthy human individuals. Using immunoSEQ multiplex PCR, the repertoire was profiled, and TCRdb retains in-frame clones only, with some absent. The profile covers 1,400,000 or so clones, with approximately 98.5% appearing a single time and 0.36% taken by the ten largest. Material: naive CD4+ T cells sorted from blood. Subset meaning: CD45RA+ positively selected. The source is a man aged 30 to 45 in good health.

Only one count was recorded for this clone. The chain is built from TRBV2 and TRBJ2-7, with D possibly matching TRBD2 (6 bases). V was cut by 6 bases and J by 6 bases, with 21 bases left in between. The CDR3 length is 15 residues. The germline gives CDR1 SNHLY, CDR2 FYNNEI. The CDR3 DNA reads TGTGCCAGCAGGGCCGGAGGGATGGGCCCGGTCGAGCAGTACTTC. Translated: CASRAGGMGPVEQYF.

The CDR3 sequence is CASSLVGKTEAFF. DNA of the CDR3: TGTGCCAGCAGCTTAGTAGGGAAAACCGAAGCTTTCTTT. This chain joins TRBV13 and TRBJ1-1; D not resolved. The CDR3 has 13 residues. Germline values: CDR1 PRHDT, CDR2 FYEKMQ (reference sequence). Deletions cut 1 base from V and 8 bases from J, with 11 bases between.

This chain joins TRBV5-4 and TRBJ2-5, with 7 nucleotides matching TRBD2. With V trimmed by 0 bases and J by 4 bases, 6 bases remained unmatched. CDR3 size: 15 residues. The germline CDR1 and CDR2 sequences are SGHNT and YYREEE (reference sequence). This CDR3 reads CASSLAGGRGETQYF. In DNA, the CDR3 is TGTGCCAGCAGCTTGGCCGGAGGGAGGGGAGAGACCCAGTACTTC.

A single count supports this clone. The genes are TRBV7-9 and TRBJ2-1; D is undetermined. This CDR3 has 14 residues. The V and J ends lost 1 base and 7 bases respectively, with 11 bases between them. CDR1 and CDR2 (germline): SEHNR, FQNEAQ (reference sequence). The CDR3 is CASSLVQATNEQFF. DNA for the CDR3: TGTGCCAGCAGCTTAGTTCAGGCGACGAATGAGCAGTTCTTC.

This chain connects TRBV28 to TRBJ2-7; 7 nucleotides align to TRBD2. The CDR3 sequence is 15 residues long. V lost 5 bases and J lost 4; bases outside the gene matches: 11. CDR1 is MDHEN and CDR2 is SYDVKM in the germline V gene. The CDR3 bases are TGTGCCAGCAGTCCCGCCGGACTAGTCAGTTACGAGCAGTACTTC. This sequence encodes CASSPAGLVSYEQYF.